Each of the 16 T cell receptor beta chains below was sequenced from the same sample in a study of cytomegalovirus exposure and HLA in healthy donors. In the PCR, 60 Vbeta and 13 Jbeta primers were used. Some clones are missing from TCRdb's copy, which holds only in-frame ones; the method was immunoSEQ multiplex PCR. The sample contains about 120,000 clones, approximately 74% of which appear only once. Sequencing used PBMCs. The source is a man in his forties in good health and CMV-seropositive.

This clone has a single count. The chain is built from TRBV10-3 and TRBJ1-2; perhaps TRBD1 as D (5 bases). V shed 3 bases and J shed 2 bases, with 7 bases lying between them. The CDR3 length is 13 residues. The germline gives CDR1 ENHRY, CDR2 SYGVKD. CDR3 coding DNA: TGTGCCATCAGTGAAGACAGCAACTATGGCTACACCTTC. It translates to CAISEDSNYGYTF.

This chain joins TRBV19 and TRBJ2-3; no firm D call. The V and J ends lost 5 bases and 0 bases respectively, with 9 bases between them. CDR1 is LNHDA and CDR2 is SQIVND in the germline V gene (reference sequence). The CDR3 covers 14 residues. The CDR3 region is CASSSYSSTDTQYF. The CDR3 nucleotides read TGTGCCAGTAGTTCCTACAGTAGCACAGATACGCAGTATTTT. Full variable domain (rest looked up from reference TRBV19 and TRBJ2-3): DGGITQSPKYLFRKEGQNVTLSCEQNLNHDAMYWYRQDPGQGLRLIYYSQIVNDFQKGDIAEGYSVSREKKESFPLTVTSAQKNPTAFYLCASSSYSSTDTQYFGPGTRLTVL.

CDR3: CASSSPLAGVNIQYF. CDR3 bases: TGTGCCAGCAGTTCCCCCCTAGCGGGAGTTAATATTCAGTACTTC. The chain carries TRBV27 and TRBJ2-4, with 10 nucleotides matching TRBD2. J gave up 10 bases and V 4 bases, and 10 bases lay outside the gene matches. The CDR3 loop spans 15 amino acids. Germline-derived CDR1 and CDR2 are MNHEY and SMNVEV (reference sequence).

The rearrangement joins TRBV19 to TRBJ2-2; a weak D match, TRBD2 (6 bases). The CDR3 loop spans 16 amino acids. CDR1 and CDR2 (germline): LNHDA, SQIVND (reference sequence). With 6 bases removed from V and 5 bases from J, the gap between germline ends came to 19 bases. DNA for the CDR3: TGTGCCAGTAGCCCGGGACTCGACCGCTATACCGGGGAGCTGTTTTTT. Its translation: CASSPGLDRYTGELFF.

There are a few counts of this clone. The V gene is TRBV7-2, the J gene TRBJ1-4, with D maybe TRBD1 (5 bases). Germline V gives CDR1 SGHTA, CDR2 FQGNSA. The CDR3 has 17 amino acids. V gave up 1 base and J gave up 0 bases, with 12 bases separating them. The DNA of the CDR3 is TGTGCCAGCAGCTTAGAGGGGCGCATTGCAACTAATGAAAAACTGTTTTTT. Its protein product is CASSLEGRIATNEKLFF.

The rearrangement joins TRBV5-1 to TRBJ2-7; D is perhaps TRBD1 (5 bases). The CDR3 extends over 14 amino acids. V shed 0 bases and J shed 1 base, with 8 bases lying between them. From germline, CDR1 is SGHRS and CDR2 YFSETQ. The CDR3 DNA reads as TGCGCCAGCAGCTTGGGGGGCTTATCCTACGAGCAGTACTTC. Amino acids: CASSLGGLSYEQYF. The full variable domain, in which reference TRBV5-1 and TRBJ2-7 provide the parts outside the CDR3, is KAGVTQTPRYLIKTRGQQVTLSCSPISGHRSVSWYQQTPGQGLQFLFEYFSETQRNKGNFPGRFSGRQFSNSRSEMNVSTLELGDSALYLCASSLGGLSYEQYFGPGTRLTVT.

The chain couples TRBV7-9 to TRBJ1-1; a possible D gene is TRBD1 (6 bases). This CDR3 spans 12 amino acids. CDR1 and CDR2 (germline): SEHNR, FQNEAQ (reference sequence). V lost 5 bases, J lost 5 bases, and 9 bases lay in between. DNA for the CDR3: TGTGCCAGCAGCCGACAGGAAACTGAAGCTTTCTTT. This translates into CASSRQETEAFF.

The rearrangement uses TRBV28 and TRBJ2-1; 11 bases agree with TRBD2. CDR3 length: 19 amino acids. From germline, CDR1 is MDHEN and CDR2 SYDVKM. Trimming at V came to 5 bases and at J to 4 bases, leaving 16 bases not matched to a gene. The CDR3 loop reads CASSPYTPISGRVYNEQFF. The CDR3 DNA follows: TGTGCCAGCAGTCCTTACACACCGATTAGCGGGAGGGTTTACAATGAGCAGTTCTTC.

V usage is TRBV2 and J usage is TRBJ1-5; TRBD1 aligns across 7 bases. The germline V gene encodes CDR1 SNHLY and CDR2 FYNNEI. Trimming at V came to 4 bases and at J to 4 bases, leaving 4 bases not matched to a gene. The CDR3 contains 14 residues. The CDR3 loop reads CASSGQGRNQPQHF. The CDR3 DNA reads TGTGCCAGCAGTGGACAGGGTAGGAATCAGCCCCAGCATTTT.

The V and J genes are TRBV5-5 and TRBJ1-2; 8 nucleotides align to TRBD1. The CDR3 runs to 14 residues. V lost 6 bases, J lost 4 bases, and 8 bases stayed unmatched. Looked up from germline, CDR1 is SGHKS and CDR2 is YYEKEE (reference sequence). This chain's CDR3 is CASKRQGLAYGYTF. CDR3 nucleotide sequence: TGTGCCAGCAAAAGACAGGGGTTGGCCTATGGCTACACCTTC.

This clone was detected a few times. This rearrangement joins TRBV6-6 to TRBJ2-1, with 10 bases lining up with TRBD2. Germline V gene lookup returns CDR1 MNHNY and CDR2 SVGAGI (reference sequence). The CDR3 consists of 16 residues. V was clipped by 6 bases and J by 0 bases; unmatched bases: 5. Here the CDR3 DNA reads TGTGCCAGCAGGAGCGGGGGGGTGATCTCCTACAATGAGCAGTTCTTC. Protein: CASRSGGVISYNEQFF.

The rearrangement links TRBV4-2 to TRBJ2-1; TRBD2 aligns across 11 bases. CDR1 and CDR2 (germline): LGHNA, YNFKEQ. This CDR3 has 14 residues. After removal of 2 bases from V and 10 bases from J, the junction contained 4 bases not matched to a gene. CDR3 coding DNA: TGTGCCAGCAGCCAATTAGCGGGGGGGCCGGAGCAGTTCTTC. This translates into CASSQLAGGPEQFF.

This chain links TRBV6-1 with TRBJ1-2, with D unresolved. This CDR3 comprises 14 residues. The V gene lost 5 bases and the J gene lost 7 bases, with 17 bases spanning the gap. From germline, CDR1 is MNHNS and CDR2 SASEGT. The CDR3 coding sequence is TGTGCCAGCAGTCCCCGGGAGAGTGAGAGTGGCTACACCTTC. Protein sequence: CASSPRESESGYTF.

The chain couples TRBV12-5 to TRBJ1-2, with TRBD1 matching over 7 bases. This CDR3 contains 14 residues. V lost 4 bases to trimming and J lost 5 bases; unmatched junction nucleotides: 7. Germline loops: CDR1 LGHNT, CDR2 FRNRAP. This chain's CDR3 is CASGSPGTAYGYTF. In DNA form, the CDR3 reads TGTGCTAGTGGTTCCCCCGGGACAGCGTATGGCTACACCTTC.

The chain uses TRBV27 and TRBJ1-1; D ambiguous. CDR3 length: 16 residues. Germline CDR1 reads MNHEY; CDR2 reads SMNVEV (reference sequence). Trimming pared 3 bases from V and 0 bases from J, leaving 14 bases between. This CDR3 reads CASSFGERLMNTEAFF. CDR3 DNA: TGTGCCAGCAGTTTTGGGGAGAGACTCATGAACACTGAAGCTTTCTTT.

DNA of the CDR3: TGTGCCAGTAGGCCTCGACAGTCTATAGGTGATTCACCCCTCCACTTT. This sequence encodes CASRPRQSIGDSPLHF. J is TRBJ1-6 and V is TRBV19; D may be TRBD1 (5 bases). This CDR3 is 16 amino acids long. Trimming left V 6 bases short and J 8 bases short, with 20 bases between. Germline V gene lookup returns CDR1 LNHDA and CDR2 SQIVND (reference sequence).